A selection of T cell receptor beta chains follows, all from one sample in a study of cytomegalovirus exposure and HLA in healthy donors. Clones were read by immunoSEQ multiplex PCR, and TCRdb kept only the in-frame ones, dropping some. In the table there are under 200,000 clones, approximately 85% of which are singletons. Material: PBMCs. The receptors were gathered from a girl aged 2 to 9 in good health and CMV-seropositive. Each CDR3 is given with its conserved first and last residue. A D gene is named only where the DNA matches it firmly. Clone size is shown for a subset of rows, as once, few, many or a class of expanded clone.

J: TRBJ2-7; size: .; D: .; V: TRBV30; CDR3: CAWSPGQGEQYF; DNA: TGTGCCTGGAGTCCAGGGCAAGGCGAGCAGTACTTC
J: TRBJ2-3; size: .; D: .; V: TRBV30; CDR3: CAWSDFPGTLDTQYF; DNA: TGTGCCTGGAGTGATTTCCCCGGGACTTTAGATACGCAGTATTTT
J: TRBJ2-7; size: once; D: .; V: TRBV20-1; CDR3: CSASENYEQYF; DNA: TGCAGTGCTAGTGAGAATTACGAGCAGTACTTC
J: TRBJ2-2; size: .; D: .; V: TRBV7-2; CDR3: CASTESYLTVNTGELFF; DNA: TGTGCCAGCACCGAATCCTACCTCACTGTGAACACCGGGGAGCTGTTTTTT
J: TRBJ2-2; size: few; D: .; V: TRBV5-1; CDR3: CASSSISARGTGELFF; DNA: TGCGCCAGCAGCTCTATTAGCGCTCGGGGCACCGGGGAGCTGTTTTTT
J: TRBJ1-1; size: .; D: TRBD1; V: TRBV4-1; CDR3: CASSHKGQGWIRRTEAFF; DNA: TGCGCCAGCAGCCACAAAGGACAGGGTTGGATTCGGAGGACTGAAGCTTTCTTT
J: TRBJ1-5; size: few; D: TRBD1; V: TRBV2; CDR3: CASSATGSPYSNQPQHF; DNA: TGTGCCAGCTCTGCGACAGGGTCTCCTTATAGCAATCAGCCCCAGCATTTT
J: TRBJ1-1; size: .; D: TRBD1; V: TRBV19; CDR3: CASSRRTGGGKTEAFF; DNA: TGTGCCAGTAGTAGAAGGACAGGGGGGGGAAAAACTGAAGCTTTCTTT
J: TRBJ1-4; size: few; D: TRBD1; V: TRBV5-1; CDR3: CASSYRQGLNEKLFF; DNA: TGCGCCAGCAGCTACCGACAGGGATTGAATGAAAAACTGTTTTTT
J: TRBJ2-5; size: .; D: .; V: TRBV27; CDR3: CASSLSISETQYF; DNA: TGTGCCAGCAGTTTATCTATTTCAGAGACCCAGTACTTC
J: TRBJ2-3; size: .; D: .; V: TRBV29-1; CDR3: CSVSRTGTDTQYF; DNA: TGCAGCGTTTCCCGGACGGGAACAGATACGCAGTATTTT
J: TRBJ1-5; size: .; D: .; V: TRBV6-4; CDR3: CASMCGAWDQPQHF; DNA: TGTGCCAGTATGTGCGGGGCCTGGGATCAGCCCCAGCATTTT
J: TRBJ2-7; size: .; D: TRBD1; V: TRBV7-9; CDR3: CASSPRPGTGGGYEQYF; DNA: TGTGCCAGCAGCCCGCGTCCCGGGACAGGGGGCGGCTACGAGCAGTACTTC
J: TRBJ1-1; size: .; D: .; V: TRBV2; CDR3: CASSEQGGFGTEAFF; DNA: TGTGCCAGCAGTGAACAGGGTGGATTTGGCACTGAAGCTTTCTTT
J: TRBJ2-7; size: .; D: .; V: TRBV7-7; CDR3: CASSLSSGDEQYF; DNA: TGTGCTAGCAGCTTATCCTCAGGGGACGAGCAGTACTTC
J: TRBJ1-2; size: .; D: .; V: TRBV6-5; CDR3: CASSYSGAGYTF; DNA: TGTGCCAGCAGTTACTCGGGGGCTGGCTACACCTTC
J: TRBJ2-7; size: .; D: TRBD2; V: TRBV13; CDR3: CASSASGTSGLYEQYF; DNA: TGTGCCAGCAGCGCGTCCGGGACTAGCGGTCTTTACGAGCAGTACTTC
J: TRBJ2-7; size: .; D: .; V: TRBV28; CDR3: CASSLRELVYF; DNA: TGTGCCAGCAGCCTCCGGGAGTTGGTGTACTTC
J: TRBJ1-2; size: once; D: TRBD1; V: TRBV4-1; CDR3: CASSQDDRGQWGYTF; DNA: TGCGCCAGCAGCCAAGATGACAGGGGGCAGTGGGGCTACACCTTC
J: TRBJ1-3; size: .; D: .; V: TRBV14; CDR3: CASSQAGQGPAKDF; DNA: TGTGCCAGCAGCCAAGCTGGGCAGGGCCCTGCGAAAGATTTT
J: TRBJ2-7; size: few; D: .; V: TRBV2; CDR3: CASSEGLRSYEQYF; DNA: TGTGCCAGCAGTGAAGGACTCCGCTCCTACGAGCAGTACTTC
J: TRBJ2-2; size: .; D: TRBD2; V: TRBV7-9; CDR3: CASPGTSGSSTGELFF; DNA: TGTGCCAGCCCTGGGACTAGCGGTTCGTCCACCGGGGAGCTGTTTTTT
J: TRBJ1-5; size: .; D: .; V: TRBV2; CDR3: CASSLRQDSNQPQHF; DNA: TGTGCCAGCAGTCTTCGACAGGATAGCAATCAGCCCCAGCATTTT
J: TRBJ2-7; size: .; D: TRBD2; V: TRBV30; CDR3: CAWSFGLVYEQYF; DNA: TGTGCCTGGAGCTTTGGACTAGTCTACGAGCAGTACTTC
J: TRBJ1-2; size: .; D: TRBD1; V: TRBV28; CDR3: CASSFAWTGRGGYTF; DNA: TGTGCCAGCAGTTTTGCGTGGACAGGAAGAGGTGGCTACACCTTC
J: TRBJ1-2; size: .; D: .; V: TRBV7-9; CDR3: CSSSLDSYGYTF; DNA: TGTTCCAGCAGCCTCGACAGCTATGGCTACACCTTC
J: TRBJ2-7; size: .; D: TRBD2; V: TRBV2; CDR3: CASAVGRGAYEQYF; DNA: TGTGCCAGCGCCGTAGGGAGGGGCGCCTACGAGCAGTACTTC
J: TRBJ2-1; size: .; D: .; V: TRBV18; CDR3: CASSPSNEQFF; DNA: TGTGCCAGCTCACCCTCTAATGAGCAGTTCTTC
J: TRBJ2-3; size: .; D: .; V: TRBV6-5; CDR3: CASSYGVPSDTQYF; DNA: TGTGCCAGCAGTTACGGAGTCCCCTCGGATACGCAGTATTTT
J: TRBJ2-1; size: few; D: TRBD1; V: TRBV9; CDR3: CASSVDWDRGSNEQFF; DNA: TGTGCCAGCAGCGTAGACTGGGACAGGGGTAGTAATGAGCAGTTCTTC
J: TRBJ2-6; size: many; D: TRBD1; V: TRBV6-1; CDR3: CATETGGAGANVLTF; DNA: TGTGCCACTGAAACAGGGGGCGCTGGGGCCAACGTCCTGACTTTC
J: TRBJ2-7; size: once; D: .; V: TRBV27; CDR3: CASSFTGQEQYF; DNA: TGTGCCAGCAGTTTTACAGGGCAAGAGCAGTACTTC
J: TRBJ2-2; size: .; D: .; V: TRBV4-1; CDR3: CASSLYLGHLNTGELFF; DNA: TGCGCCAGCAGCCTTTACCTGGGACACCTGAACACCGGGGAGCTGTTTTTT
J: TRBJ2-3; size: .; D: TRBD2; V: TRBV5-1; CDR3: CASSLAGGLEGTDTQYF; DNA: TGCGCCAGCAGTCTAGCGGGAGGGCTTGAGGGCACAGATACGCAGTATTTT
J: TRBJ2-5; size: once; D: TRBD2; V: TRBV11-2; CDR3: CASSFTFLAGPQETQYF; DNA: TGTGCCAGCAGCTTCACCTTCCTAGCGGGCCCACAAGAGACCCAGTACTTC
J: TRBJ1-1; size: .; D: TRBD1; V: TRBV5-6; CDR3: CASSSPRQGYTEAFF; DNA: TGTGCCAGCAGTTCTCCCCGACAGGGTTATACTGAAGCTTTCTTT
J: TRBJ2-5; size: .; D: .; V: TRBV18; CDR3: CASSPDSLRETQYF; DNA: TGTGCCAGCTCTCCGGACAGTCTCCGGGAGACCCAGTACTTC
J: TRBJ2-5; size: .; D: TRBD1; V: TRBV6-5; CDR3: CASSYWTGGRETQYF; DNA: TGTGCCAGCAGTTACTGGACAGGGGGGCGGGAGACCCAGTACTTC
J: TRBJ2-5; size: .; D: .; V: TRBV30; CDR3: CAFSRTVQETQYF; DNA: TGTGCCTTTTCTCGGACAGTACAAGAGACCCAGTACTTC
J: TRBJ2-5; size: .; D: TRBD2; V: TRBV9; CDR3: CASSGEREGQETQYF; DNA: TGTGCCAGCAGCGGCGAGCGGGAGGGCCAAGAGACCCAGTACTTC
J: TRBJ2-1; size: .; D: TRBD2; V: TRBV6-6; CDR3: CASSYAGGGNEQFF; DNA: TGTGCCAGCAGTTACGCGGGAGGGGGCAATGAGCAGTTCTTC
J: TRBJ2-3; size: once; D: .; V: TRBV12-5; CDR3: CARASIGDTQYF; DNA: TGTGCTAGGGCCTCAATTGGAGATACGCAGTATTTT
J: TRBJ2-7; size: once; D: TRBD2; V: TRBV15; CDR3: CATSRDRWREGLDEQYF; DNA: TGTGCCACCAGCAGAGATAGGTGGCGGGAGGGCCTGGACGAGCAGTACTTC
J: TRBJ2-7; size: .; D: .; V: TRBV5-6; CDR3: CASSYSGSPYEQYF; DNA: TGTGCCAGCAGCTATTCAGGCAGCCCCTACGAGCAGTACTTC
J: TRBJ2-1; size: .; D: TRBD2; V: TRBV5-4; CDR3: CASSTRTRSYNEQFF; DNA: TGTGCCAGCAGCACAAGGACTAGATCCTACAATGAGCAGTTCTTC
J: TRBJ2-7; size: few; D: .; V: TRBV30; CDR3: CAWAGRNGDYEQYF; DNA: TGTGCCTGGGCGGGCCGTAACGGGGACTACGAGCAGTACTTC
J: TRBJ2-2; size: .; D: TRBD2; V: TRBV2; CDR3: CASISGGDNTGELFF; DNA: TGTGCCAGCATTTCGGGAGGCGATAACACCGGGGAGCTGTTTTTT
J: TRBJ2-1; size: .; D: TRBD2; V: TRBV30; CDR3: CARTSRDLGGNEQFF; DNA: TGTGCCCGCACATCGCGGGACTTGGGGGGGAATGAGCAGTTCTTC
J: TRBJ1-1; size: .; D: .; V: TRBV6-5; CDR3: CASSYSTGGVGAEAFF; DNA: TGTGCCAGCAGTTACTCGACGGGGGGGGTGGGGGCTGAAGCTTTCTTT
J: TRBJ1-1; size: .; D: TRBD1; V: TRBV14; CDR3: CASSQSSQGSEKSFF; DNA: TGTGCCAGCAGCCAGTCCTCACAGGGGAGTGAAAAGTCTTTCTTT
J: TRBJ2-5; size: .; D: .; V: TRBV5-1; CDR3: CASSLAVFRDQETQYF; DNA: TGCGCCAGCAGCTTGGCCGTTTTCAGGGATCAAGAGACCCAGTACTTC
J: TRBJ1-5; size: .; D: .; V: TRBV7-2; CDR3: CASSLLAGVGNQPQHF; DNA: TGTGCCAGCAGCTTACTTGCGGGGGTGGGCAATCAGCCCCAGCATTTT
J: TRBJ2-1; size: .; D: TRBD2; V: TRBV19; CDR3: CASRLAGISYNEQFF; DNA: TGTGCCAGTCGGCTAGCGGGAATTTCCTACAATGAGCAGTTCTTC
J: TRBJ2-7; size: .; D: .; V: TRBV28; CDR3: CASSYFTYEQYF; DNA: TGTGCCAGCAGTTACTTCACCTACGAGCAGTACTTC
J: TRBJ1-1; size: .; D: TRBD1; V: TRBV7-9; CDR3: CASSLDRVEAFF; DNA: TGTGCCAGCAGCCTTGACAGGGTAGAAGCTTTCTTT
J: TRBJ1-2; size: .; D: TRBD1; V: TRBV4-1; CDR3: CASSQPGQNYGYTF; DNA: TGCGCCAGCAGCCAACCGGGACAGAACTATGGCTACACCTTC
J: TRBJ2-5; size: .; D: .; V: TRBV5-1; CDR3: CASSAHKETQYF; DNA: TGCGCCAGCAGCGCGCATAAAGAGACCCAGTACTTC
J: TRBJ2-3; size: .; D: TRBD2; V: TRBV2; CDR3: CASRRLAGGTTDTQYF; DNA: TGTGCCAGCAGGCGGCTAGCGGGAGGAACCACAGATACGCAGTATTTT
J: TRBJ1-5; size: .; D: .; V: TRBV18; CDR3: CASSPDSSDQPQHF; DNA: TGTGCCAGCTCACCGGACAGTTCTGATCAGCCCCAGCATTTT